Each of the 30 T cell receptor beta chains below was sequenced from the same sample in a study of beta chain features in type 1 diabetes. Expressed TCRB transcripts were sequenced because the entire RNA isolate underwent reverse transcription. Method: immunoSEQ multiplex PCR; TCRdb's copy keeps in-frame clones and lacks some. The table has under 250,000 clones, 25% to 30% seen once. Sequencing was done on a sample of central memory CD4+ T cells from blood. The source of these receptors is a man aged 25 to 40 in good health.

The V gene is TRBV6-5, the J gene TRBJ2-7, with a weak D call TRBD2 (5 bases). V was pared by 6 bases and J by 7 bases, with 22 bases between. The CDR3 runs to 15 residues. Per the germline V gene, CDR1 is MNHEY and CDR2 is SVGAGI. CDR3 amino acids: CASRTRTGTSWEQYF. CDR3 nucleotide sequence: TGTGCCAGCAGAACTCGGACTGGAACCTCGTGGGAGCAGTACTTC.

The rearrangement uses TRBV15 and TRBJ2-5; unclear D gene. Trimming removed 4 bases at V and 7 bases at J, with 16 bases between. The germline V gene encodes CDR1 LNHNV and CDR2 YYDKDF (reference sequence). There are 14 residues in the CDR3. The CDR3 nucleotides read TGTGCCACCAGCACTTCTGGGGAAGGCCGGACCCAGTACTTC. Translated, it gives CATSTSGEGRTQYF.

The chain uses TRBV29-1 and TRBJ2-7, with D unclear. The germline V gene encodes CDR1 SQVTM and CDR2 ANQGSEA. The germline V and J ends were trimmed by 5 bases and 7 bases, with 15 bases remaining between them. This CDR3 is 12 amino acids long. The CDR3 is CSVRTGPVEQYF. CDR3 DNA sequence: TGCAGCGTTCGGACCGGGCCCGTTGAGCAGTACTTC.

CDR3 residues: CASSRLGGVGSTDTQYF. CDR3 nucleotides: TGCGCCAGCAGCCGATTGGGAGGAGTTGGGTCCACAGATACGCAGTATTTT. V is TRBV4-3 and J is TRBJ2-3; possible D gene TRBD2, 6 bases. CDR1 is LGHNA, CDR2 YSLEER, per germline. V lost 4 bases, J lost 2 bases, and 19 bases lay in between. The CDR3 is made up of 17 amino acids.

A few counts support this clone. This chain joins TRBV7-9 and TRBJ2-1; no reliable D call. Trimming shortened V by 4 bases and J by 9 bases, and 10 bases separated the two germline ends. The germline V gene has CDR1 SEHNR and CDR2 FQNEAQ (reference sequence). CDR3 length: 12 residues. This CDR3 reads CASSSSTGEQFF. As DNA, the CDR3 is TGTGCCAGCAGCTCTTCGACTGGTGAGCAGTTCTTC.

The chain joins TRBV6-5 to TRBJ1-3; D ambiguous. Trimming stripped 4 bases from V and 0 bases from J, with 7 bases between. Germline-derived CDR1 and CDR2 are MNHEY and SVGAGI. This CDR3 comprises 14 residues. The CDR3 spells CASSWQLSGNTIYF. In DNA form, the CDR3 reads TGTGCCAGCAGTTGGCAACTCTCTGGAAACACCATATATTTT.

This clone turned up a few times. The chain links TRBV28 to TRBJ1-2; TRBD1 agrees at 9 bases. The germline gives CDR1 MDHEN, CDR2 SYDVKM. This CDR3 is built from 14 residues. The junction had 6 bases not matched to a gene; V was cut back by 3 bases and J by 7 bases. For the CDR3, the DNA is TGTGCCAGCAGTTTGCTTACAGGGGGCCTTGGCTACACCTTC. Translating it yields CASSLLTGGLGYTF.

V is TRBV5-4 and J is TRBJ2-5; possible D gene TRBD2, 5 bases. Per germline, CDR1 SGHNT and CDR2 YYREEE (reference sequence). Trimming shortened V by 4 bases and J by 4 bases, and 11 bases separated the two germline ends. This CDR3 comprises 13 residues. Here the CDR3 reads CASSREGRETQYF. CDR3 coding DNA: TGTGCCAGCAGCAGAGAAGGGAGAGAGACCCAGTACTTC.

The DNA of the CDR3 is TGTGCCAGCAGCTTAGACCAGAGGAGTTCTAGCACAGATACGCAGTATTTT. Translating it yields CASSLDQRSSSTDTQYF. This sequence joins TRBV7-6 and TRBJ2-3; D is ambiguous. CDR1 is SGHVS and CDR2 is FNYEAQ in the germline V gene. The CDR3 runs 17 residues. V lost 1 base to trimming and J lost 0 bases, with 14 bases between them.

This clone was detected a few times. The rearrangement links TRBV7-9 to TRBJ1-6, with TRBD1 as a possible D gene (6 bases). CDR3 length: 16 amino acids. The V gene lost 5 bases and the J gene lost 1 base, with 12 bases spanning the gap. Germline V gene sequence: CDR1 SEHNR, CDR2 FQNEAQ (reference sequence). The CDR3 spells CASSGTGNSYNSPLHF. The CDR3 region has the DNA TGTGCCAGCAGCGGAACAGGGAATTCCTATAATTCACCCCTCCACTTT.

V and J are TRBV7-8 and TRBJ2-7; D ambiguous. The germline CDR1 and CDR2 sequences are SGHVS and FQNEAQ. The V gene lost 5 bases and the J gene lost 2 bases, with 10 bases spanning the gap. This CDR3 has 13 residues. CDR3 DNA: TGTGCCAGCAGCCCTAGTGGAACCTACGAGCAGTACTTC. As protein: CASSPSGTYEQYF.

V is TRBV9 and J is TRBJ1-2; D is perhaps TRBD1 (5 bases). Germline lookup yields CDR1 SGDLS and CDR2 YYNGEE. V shed 0 bases and J shed 2 bases, with 11 bases lying between them. The CDR3 totals 15 residues. Here the CDR3 reads CASSVEEGPNYGYTF. The CDR3 DNA reads TGTGCCAGCAGCGTAGAGGAGGGGCCCAACTATGGCTACACCTTC.

This clone was seen many times. V gene TRBV10-2 combines with J gene TRBJ2-7; D uncertain. The CDR3 is 15 residues long. The germline V gene encodes CDR1 WSHSY and CDR2 SAAADI. V gave up 6 bases and J gave up 0 bases, with 15 bases separating them. The CDR3 sequence is CASSALDRSSYEQYF. CDR3 nucleotide sequence: TGCGCCAGCAGCGCGTTAGACCGCTCCTCCTACGAGCAGTACTTC.

This clone was counted a few times. The chain joins TRBV7-6 to TRBJ2-7; 11 bases map to TRBD1. Germline V gene sequence: CDR1 SGHVS, CDR2 FNYEAQ. This CDR3 is built from 14 residues. J was trimmed by 2 bases and V by 5 bases; bases with no gene match: 2. As DNA, the CDR3 is TGTGCCAGCAGCAAGGACAGGGGGCCCTACGAGCAGTACTTC. This encodes CASSKDRGPYEQYF.

Concerning this clone: Since a much larger clone is just one base distant, this may be a read error. Other DNA sequences in the sample encode the same CDR3. CDR3 nucleotide sequence: TGTGCCAGCAGCTTAGAAGAGACCCAGTACTTC. It encodes CASSLEETQYF. This chain uses TRBV5-5 with TRBJ2-5; unclear D gene. The germline V and J ends were trimmed by 2 bases and 3 bases, with 2 bases remaining between them. Germline CDR1 is SGHKS and CDR2 is YYEKEE (reference sequence). This CDR3 is built from 11 residues.

The chain employs TRBV7-2 and TRBJ2-1; D is possibly TRBD1 (6 bases). This CDR3 is built from 15 residues. V gave up 4 bases and J gave up 7 bases, with 17 bases separating them. Per germline, CDR1 SGHTA and CDR2 FQGNSA. CDR3 amino acids: CASSSSRGSGNEQFF. In DNA, the CDR3 is TGTGCCAGCAGCTCTTCCAGGGGTTCGGGGAATGAGCAGTTCTTC.

This chain's CDR3 is CASSRSGQANEQYF. The DNA for the CDR3 is TGCGCCAGCAGCAGATCGGGACAGGCGAACGAGCAGTACTTC. This sequence joins TRBV10-2 and TRBJ2-7, with TRBD1 matching over 8 bases. There are 14 residues in the CDR3. The germline V gene has CDR1 WSHSY and CDR2 SAAADI. Trimming cost V 6 bases and J 5 bases; bases outside gene matches: 9.

In this sample, this clone turned up many times. The V call is TRBV5-1, the J call TRBJ2-5; 11 nucleotides align to TRBD2. The CDR3 spans 17 residues. The germline V gene has CDR1 SGHRS and CDR2 YFSETQ. Trimming removed 0 bases from V and 3 bases from J; junction bases left unmatched: 7. CDR3 residues: CASSLAGTSGNKETQYF. CDR3 in DNA: TGCGCCAGCAGCTTGGCCGGGACTAGCGGAAACAAAGAGACCCAGTACTTC.

The V gene is TRBV29-1, the J gene TRBJ1-2, with D maybe TRBD1 (5 bases). CDR1 and CDR2 (germline): SQVTM, ANQGSEA. Trimming took off 2 bases at V and 0 bases at J, with 13 bases between the two ends. This CDR3 spans 15 amino acids. Here the CDR3 DNA reads TGCAGCGTTGAAAACAGGAAGTTCCCTAACTATGGCTACACCTTC. Amino acid sequence: CSVENRKFPNYGYTF.

This rearrangement joins TRBV11-2 to TRBJ2-7; D remains ambiguous. Germline-derived CDR1 and CDR2 are SGHAT and FQNNGV. The CDR3 consists of 12 residues. V was shortened by 1 base and J by 3 bases, with 4 bases between the two germline ends. The CDR3 loop is CASSLGHYEQYF. CDR3 nucleotides: TGTGCCAGCAGCTTAGGCCACTACGAGCAGTACTTC.

V and J are TRBV5-6 and TRBJ2-1; D possibly corresponds to TRBD2 (6 bases). CDR1 is SGHDT and CDR2 is YYEEEE in the germline V gene. V was pared by 5 bases and J by 6 bases, with 21 bases between. The length of the CDR3 is 16 residues. This CDR3 is CASSSVFRDWGNEQFF. In DNA form, the CDR3 reads TGTGCCAGCAGTTCCGTCTTTCGGGACTGGGGCAATGAGCAGTTCTTC.

V and J are TRBV27 and TRBJ2-7; tentatively, D is TRBD1 (7 bases). The germline gives CDR1 MNHEY, CDR2 SMNVEV (reference sequence). Trimming removed 6 bases from V and 2 bases from J, with 23 bases in between. The CDR3 is made up of 17 amino acids. DNA for the CDR3: TGTGCCAGCAGCAAAATACCGACAGGGACTTTCACCTACGAGCAGTACTTC. This codes for CASSKIPTGTFTYEQYF.

CDR3 protein: CASSQDLRGGETQYF. The CDR3 coding sequence is TGCGCCAGCAGCCAAGACCTGAGGGGAGGGGAGACCCAGTACTTC. V gene TRBV4-3 combines with J gene TRBJ2-5, with TRBD2 matching over 7 bases. The CDR3 has 15 amino acids. V lost 0 bases, J lost 5 bases, and 6 bases stayed unmatched. CDR1 LGHNA and CDR2 YSLEER come from the germline V gene.

On this clone itself: A much bigger clone sits one base away, suggesting this may be a read error. The chain is built from TRBV5-1 and TRBJ2-3; TRBD2 matches at 9 bases. The germline CDR1 and CDR2 sequences are SGHRS and YFSETQ. The CDR3 is 14 residues long. J gave up 5 bases and V 7 bases, and 8 bases lay outside the gene matches. In DNA, the CDR3 is TGCGCCAGCGGCTCGACTAGCGGTGGAGATACGCAGTATTTT. It yields the protein CASGSTSGGDTQYF.

This clone was picked up a small number of times. V usage is TRBV2 and J usage is TRBJ2-7, with D uncertain. This CDR3 spans 14 amino acids. Germline values: CDR1 SNHLY, CDR2 FYNNEI. Trimming cost V 1 base and J 6 bases, with 13 bases left between them. The CDR3 DNA reads as TGTGCCAGCAGTGAAGGTCCCGGTCTTCTCGAGCAGTACTTC. This sequence encodes CASSEGPGLLEQYF.

This clone has a count of ten or more. The V and J genes are TRBV10-2 and TRBJ2-1; unclear D gene. Germline-derived CDR1 and CDR2 are WSHSY and SAAADI. Trimming took 5 bases from V and 0 from J, leaving 20 bases between them. This CDR3 is 18 amino acids long. CDR3 in amino acids: CASSPPLTDASSYNEQFF. DNA for the CDR3: TGCGCCAGCAGTCCGCCCCTCACCGACGCGAGCTCCTACAATGAGCAGTTCTTC.

The chain recombines TRBV7-9 with TRBJ1-5; no clear D gene. CDR1 and CDR2 from the germline V gene are SEHNR and FQNEAQ (reference sequence). Trimming took off 3 bases at V and 5 bases at J, with 5 bases between the two ends. This CDR3 is built from 12 residues. The CDR3 DNA is TGTGCCAGCAGCTTTTCCGATCAGCCCCAGCATTTT. It is translated as CASSFSDQPQHF.

In its sample, this clone was seen once. The V call is TRBV30, the J call TRBJ2-7, with D maybe TRBD1 (6 bases). The V end was cut by 4 bases, the J end by 1 base, with 11 bases between. Germline V lookup: CDR1 GTSNPN, CDR2 SVGIG (reference sequence). The CDR3 has 13 residues. The CDR3 coding sequence is TGTGCCTGGACTAGGACAGCATCCTACGAGCAGTACTTC. This encodes CAWTRTASYEQYF. The full variable domain, rest sourced from reference TRBV30 and TRBJ2-7, is SQTIHQWPATLVQPVGSPLSLECTVEGTSNPNLYWYRQAAGRGLQLLFYSVGIGQISSEVPQNLSASRPQDRQFILSSKKLLLSDSGFYLCAWTRTASYEQYFGPGTRLTVT.

V usage is TRBV7-6 and J usage is TRBJ2-7; D unclear. CDR3 size: 13 residues. Germline assignment: CDR1 SGHVS and CDR2 FNYEAQ. Deletions cut 5 bases from V and 7 bases from J, with 15 bases between. CDR3 loop: CASSPTRKREQYF. In nucleotides, the CDR3 is TGTGCCAGCAGCCCCACAAGAAAAAGAGAGCAGTACTTC.

This clone was counted a few times. The chain recombines TRBV5-1 with TRBJ2-1; weak D call: TRBD1 (5 bases). Germline values: CDR1 SGHRS, CDR2 YFSETQ. This CDR3 is 17 amino acids long. Trimming cost V 0 bases and J 0 bases, with 13 bases left between them. This CDR3 reads CASSLAEGASSYNEQFF. CDR3 sequence (DNA): TGCGCCAGCAGCTTGGCCGAAGGGGCGAGCTCCTACAATGAGCAGTTCTTC.